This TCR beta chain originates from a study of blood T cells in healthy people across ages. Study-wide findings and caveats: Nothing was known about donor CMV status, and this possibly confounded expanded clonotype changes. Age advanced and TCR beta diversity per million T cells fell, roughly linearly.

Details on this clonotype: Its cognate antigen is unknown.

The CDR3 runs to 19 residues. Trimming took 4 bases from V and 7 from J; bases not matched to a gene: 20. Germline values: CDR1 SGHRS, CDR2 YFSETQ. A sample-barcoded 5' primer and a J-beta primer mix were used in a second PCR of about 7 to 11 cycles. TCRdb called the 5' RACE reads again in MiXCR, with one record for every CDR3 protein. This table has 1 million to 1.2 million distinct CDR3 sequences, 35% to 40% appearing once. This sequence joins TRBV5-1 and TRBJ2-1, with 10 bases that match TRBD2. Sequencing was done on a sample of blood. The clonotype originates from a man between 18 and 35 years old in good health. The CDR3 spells CASSLLGSGGLTSLNEQFF. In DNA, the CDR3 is TGCGCCAGCAGCCTACTAGGTAGCGGGGGGCTAACGTCCTTGAATGAGCAGTTCTTC. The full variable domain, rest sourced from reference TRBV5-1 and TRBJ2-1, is KAGVTQTPRYLIKTRGQQVTLSCSPISGHRSVSWYQQTPGQGLQFLFEYFSETQRNKGNFPGRFSGRQFSNSRSEMNVSTLELGDSALYLCASSLLGSGGLTSLNEQFFGPGTRLTVL.